This T cell receptor (beta chain) was recovered during a study of shared clonotypes between healthy human individuals. Across the study: Serving as donors were a couple of women and a few men, whose ages spanned 18 to 49.

Naive CD8 cells were CD45RO-negative, positively selected for CCR7, excluding terminally differentiated effector memory CD45RA+ cells. Profiled with immunoSEQ multiplex PCR; TCRdb holds only in-frame clones, not every one. The table shows approximately 810,000 clones, with 92% occurring only once. CDR1 and CDR2 (germline): SGHNT, YYREEE (reference sequence). Trimming at V came to 5 bases and at J to 8 bases, leaving 6 bases not matched to a gene. This CDR3 has 13 residues. The chain couples TRBV5-4 to TRBJ1-5; 8 bases are shared with TRBD1. This receptor was identified in a man aged 30-40 years in good health. Material for sequencing was naive CD8+ T cells sorted from blood. The CDR3 sequence is CASSNRGYEPQHF. CDR3 DNA: TGTGCCAGCAGTAACAGGGGGTATGAGCCCCAGCATTTT.